This TCR beta chain was identified in a study (dated by TCRdb to about 2016). The CDR3 sequence holds 16 residues, the cysteine and phenylalanine included. The read is trimmed to its CDR3 DNA, 48 bases read in frame from base 1. Trimming at the junction amounts to 0 bases on V and 0 bases on J, and the germline ends lie 12 bases apart. Via the germline V gene, CDR1 is SGHRS and CDR2 YFSETQ. Library preparation employed RT-PCR. Sequencing was performed on an Illumina MiSeq. TCRdb reworked the public reads: Q25 trimming with fastp, MiXCR clone assembly, productive beta chains retained. Rows are unified per CDR3 protein, each entry keeping the most common DNA and genes. This sample comprises around 700,000 distinct CDR3 sequences, over 12% of them detected only once. Clones ranked in the top ten supply 3.6% of the sample. This clonotype was detected many times. Its binding antigen is unknown. Base qualities are missing; no much larger clone stands one base away.

Recombination connected TRBV5-1 to TRBJ1-1; the D gene cannot be named for sure. What was sequenced was memory CD4+ T cells from blood. This sequence was found in a female donor in good health, serving as a healthy control. This receptor carries the CDR3 CASSLGLGQMNTEAFF. The DNA sequence follows: TGCGCCAGCAGCTTGGGGTTAGGTCAGATGAACACTGAAGCTTTCTTT.